Detailed here is one TCR beta chain. Germline is not matched at one junction end, which may reflect a read error. This record comes from a study of blood T cell repertoires in COVID-19. Study background: The samples span acute and convalescent COVID-19 from the United States, Italy and Spain. T cells, B-cell-depleted T cells, or PBMCs provided the cDNA or gDNA that served as material.

Per the original methods: Amplified reference gene primers provided the basis for estimating nucleated cell counts. TCRdb's table, derived via immunoSEQ multiplex PCR, lists solely in-frame clones and lacks some. V and J calls and clone size are copied from that table; D and trimming were computed from the DNA. The sample lists a few hundred thousand clones, around 90% occurring once. CDR3 length: 13 amino acids. Germline assignment: CDR1 KGHSH and CDR2 LQKENI. The origin of this receptor is a man aged 65-85 years with acute or convalescent COVID-19. The sequenced material came from peripheral blood. The V gene is TRBV18, the J gene TRBJ2-1; D remains unclear. The CDR3 region has the DNA TGTGCCAGCTCACGAGTTAACTACGATGAGCAGTTCTTC. Translation: CASSRVNYDEQFF. Drawing the rest from reference TRBV18 and TRBJ2-1, the complete variable domain is NAGVMQNPRHLVRRRGQEARLRCSPMKGHSHVYWYRQLPEEGLKFMVYLQKENIIDESGMPKERFSAEFPKEGPSILRIQQVVRGDSAAYFCASSRVNYDEQFFGPGTRLTVL.